There are a few counts of the clone carrying this T cell receptor beta chain. Its antigen is unknown. The CDR3 contains 17 residues. Losses at the gene ends were 1 base for V and 3 bases for J; bases not matched to a gene: 6. Each CDR3 protein gets one entry after TCRdb re-called the multiplex PCR reads with MiXCR. The sample comprises about 300,000 distinct CDR3 sequences, over 25% of which are singletons, and more than 0.95% rests with the top ten. The entry originates in a study of breast tumors, draining lymph nodes, adjacent tissues. Findings and limits, study-wide: Luminal-like breast cancer showed significantly higher tumor–nontumor repertoire similarity than basal-like. Compared with lymph nodes, tumors were less diverse; compared with nontumor tissue, more. Data fit most tumor T cells coming from lymph node, expanding in tumor.

Samples came from axillary lymph nodes draining the breast cancer. The sequence derives from a female donor with breast cancer. Some clones in this sample may be carry-over from other donors' samples. Specimen: axillary lymph node tissue. This chain connects TRBV12-3 or TRBV12-4 to TRBJ1-1, with 12 bases lining up with TRBD1. CDR3 sequence: CASSLGGQGAAHTEAFF. The CDR3 bases are TGTGCCAGCAGTTTAGGGGGACAGGGGGCAGCTCACACTGAAGCTTTCTTT.